The 20 T cell receptor beta chains in this list originate from one sample, sequenced in a study of Graves' ophthalmopathy and Graves' hyperthyroidism (dated by TCRdb to 2017 to 2018). Sequencing took place on an Illumina HiSeq 2000. TCR beta CDR3 regions were amplified from RNA transcripts for repertoire sequencing. HTBI primers and the Qiagen OneStep RT-PCR kit were used in a first-round RT-PCR, which was followed by a second-round multiplex PCR, size selection and purification. TCRdb took the public reads, trimmed them with fastp at Q25, ran MiXCR for clone calling and kept in-frame beta chains. Identical CDR3 protein sequences are pooled into one entry, listed with their most common genes and DNA. Present in this sample are around 1.1 million distinct CDR3 sequences, roughly two fifths of which were seen just once. Of the sample, approximately 12% is held by the ten largest clones. The specimen sequenced was peripheral blood or thyroid tissue (not recorded which). These TCRs come from an adult man with Graves' hyperthyroidism.

The J gene is TRBJ1-1, the V gene TRBV7-6, with TRBD1 matching over 9 bases. This CDR3 is 14 amino acids long. Germline CDR1 and CDR2: SGHVS and FNYEAQ. The ends lost 4 bases at V and 7 bases at J; junction bases unmatched: 7. Here the CDR3 reads CASSSRQGENEAFF. In nucleotides, the CDR3 is TGTGCCAGCAGCTCAAGACAGGGGGAAAATGAAGCTTTCTTT.

The table lists this clonotype with many counts. This rearrangement joins TRBV7-8 to TRBJ1-2, with D perhaps TRBD1 (5 bases). The V and J ends lost 3 bases and 6 bases respectively, with 17 bases between them. Germline CDR1 reads SGHVS; CDR2 reads FQNEAQ. The CDR3 has 15 residues. The CDR3 coding sequence is TGTGCCAGCAGCTTGGAGTACGGGGGTACGAATGGCTACACCTTC. Its protein is CASSLEYGGTNGYTF.

The CDR3 DNA reads TGTGCCAGCAGCCCGAACAGGCTTAATGAAAAACTGTTTTTT. Translation gives CASSPNRLNEKLFF. The gene calls are TRBV7-8 and TRBJ1-4, with a possible D match to TRBD1 (5 bases). Germline V gene lookup returns CDR1 SGHVS and CDR2 FQNEAQ. CDR3 size: 14 residues. V lost 5 bases and J 4 bases, leaving 11 bases between the germline ends.

The chain carries TRBV9 and TRBJ1-4; no reliable D call. The CDR3 has 12 amino acids. Per the germline V gene, CDR1 is SGDLS and CDR2 is YYNGEE. The germline V and J ends were trimmed by 5 bases and 8 bases, with 10 bases remaining between them. DNA of the CDR3: TGTGCCAGCAGAGCGATGGAGGAAAAACTGTTTTTT. It encodes CASRAMEEKLFF.

The chain joins TRBV25-1 to TRBJ2-5, with D tentatively TRBD2 (5 bases). The germline V gene has CDR1 MGHDK and CDR2 SYGVNS. V was trimmed by 0 bases and J by 5 bases, leaving 13 bases between them. The CDR3 runs to 15 residues. The CDR3 DNA reads TGTGCCAGCAGTGAATATCGGGGAATCGGGGAGACCCAGTACTTC. Translation: CASSEYRGIGETQYF.

Ten or more counts support this clonotype. The V gene is TRBV2, the J gene TRBJ1-6; D uncertain. Trimming pared 2 bases from V and 8 bases from J, leaving 16 bases between. CDR3 size: 16 residues. Germline CDR1 reads SNHLY; CDR2 reads FYNNEI. CDR3 bases: TGTGCCAGCAGTGAAATGTCCGCATCTTTGGATTCACCCCTCCACTTT. Residues: CASSEMSASLDSPLHF.

Details on this clonotype: A read error may explain this, as a much larger clone is one base away. The chain recombines TRBV2 with TRBJ1-2; D call uncertain. Trimming took 6 bases from V and 0 from J, leaving 8 bases between them. There are 13 residues in the CDR3. Germline V CDR1 and CDR2: SNHLY, FYNNEI. The CDR3 loop reads CASRDGANYGYTF. The CDR3 nucleotides read TGTGCCAGCAGGGACGGAGCTAACTATGGCTACACCTTC.

Worth noting for this clonotype: A much larger clone sits a single nucleotide away, making a read error possible. The CDR3 here is CASSEPDRYTEAFF. CDR3 DNA sequence: TGCGCCAGCAGTGAGCCGGACAGGTACACTGAAGCTTTCTTT. V is TRBV10-2 and J is TRBJ1-1; 7 nucleotides align to TRBD1. V shed 2 bases, J shed 3 bases, and the junction held 3 bases outside the gene matches. The CDR3 totals 14 residues. CDR1 is WSHSY, CDR2 SAAADI, per germline.

At least ten counts were recorded for this clonotype. The chain is built from TRBV2 and TRBJ1-1, with D uncertain. The ends were cut back, 6 bases at V and 1 base at J, with 12 bases in the middle. CDR1 and CDR2 from the germline V gene are SNHLY and FYNNEI. The CDR3 contains 14 residues. CDR3 protein: CASRTDTQNTEAFF. CDR3 in DNA: TGTGCCAGCAGGACTGACACCCAGAACACTGAAGCTTTCTTT.

This clonotype was counted ten times or more. The chain couples TRBV7-2 to TRBJ2-7, with 7 bases that match TRBD2. Trimming took 5 bases from V and 7 from J; bases not matched to a gene: 14. This CDR3 has 15 residues. CDR1 is SGHTA, CDR2 FQGNSA, per germline. DNA for the CDR3: TGTGCCAGCAGCCCGTCAGCTAGCGGAATGGGGGAGCAGTACTTC. Translated, it gives CASSPSASGMGEQYF.

The table lists this clonotype with many counts. The CDR3, as DNA: TGCGCCAGCAGCCAACAACATGGGACGATTAACGCTGAAGCTTTCTTT. It specifies CASSQQHGTINAEAFF. The chain has TRBV4-3 and TRBJ1-1; possibly TRBD1 for D (5 bases). CDR1 is LGHNA, CDR2 YSLEER, per germline. The CDR3 extends over 16 amino acids. V was trimmed by 2 bases and J by 6 bases, leaving 19 bases between them.

This clonotype was observed a handful of times. The V and J genes are TRBV5-6 and TRBJ2-5; D is ambiguous. From germline, CDR1 is SGHDT and CDR2 YYEEEE. The CDR3 sequence is 16 residues long. Deletions cut 0 bases from V and 2 bases from J, with 14 bases between. CDR3 DNA sequence: TGTGCCAGCAGCTTGGAGAAAGGGATGGTGCAAGAGACCCAGTACTTC. This sequence encodes CASSLEKGMVQETQYF.

With regard to this clonotype: A clone one base away is much larger, so this may be a read error. The chain combines TRBV5-1 with TRBJ1-2; D call uncertain. Germline-derived CDR1 and CDR2 are SGHRS and YFSETQ. There are 14 residues in the CDR3. In nucleotides, the CDR3 is TGCGTCAGCAGCTTGGCCGCAGTATCGAAAGGCTACACCTTC. Translation: CVSSLAAVSKGYTF.

The J gene is TRBJ2-7, the V gene TRBV12-3 or TRBV12-4, with 8 bases fitting TRBD1. J was trimmed by 4 bases and V by 8 bases; bases with no gene match: 10. CDR3 size: 14 residues. The CDR3 sequence is CASGSTDRAYEQYF. In DNA, the CDR3 is TGTGCCAGCGGATCCACGGACAGGGCTTACGAGCAGTACTTC.

This clonotype was found once. This may come from a read error, since a much larger clone is one base off. The CDR3 DNA reads as TGTGCCAGCAGATTGGTTCCTCAGACCCAAGAGACCCAGTACTTC. As protein: CASRLVPQTQETQYF. The chain is built from TRBV5-6 and TRBJ2-5, with D unclear. Germline loops: CDR1 SGHDT, CDR2 YYEEEE. The CDR3 has 15 residues.

This clonotype occurred a few times. V usage is TRBV5-1 and J usage is TRBJ2-7; no reliable D call. V was trimmed by 3 bases and J by 3 bases, leaving 13 bases between them. CDR1 and CDR2 (germline): SGHRS, YFSETQ. The CDR3 runs 14 residues. CDR3 in DNA: TGCGCCAGCAGCTCCTCTACTATTAACTACGAGCAGTACTTC. Translated: CASSSSTINYEQYF.

This clonotype was observed many times. This sequence joins TRBV7-2 and TRBJ2-5; 12 bases are a match to TRBD2. J was trimmed by 5 bases and V by 5 bases; bases with no gene match: 6. There are 15 residues in the CDR3. The germline V gene encodes CDR1 SGHTA and CDR2 FQGNSA. CDR3 sequence (DNA): TGTGCCAGCAGCCCTCCTAGCGGGGGGGTCGAGACCCAGTACTTC. Encoded protein: CASSPPSGGVETQYF.

This clonotype was recorded a few times. The chain employs TRBV20-1 and TRBJ1-6, with D maybe TRBD1 (6 bases). From germline, CDR1 is DFQATT and CDR2 SNEGSKA (reference sequence). This CDR3 contains 17 residues. The V end lost 5 bases, the J end lost 8 bases, and 25 bases lay between the germline ends. The CDR3 bases are TGCAGTGCTCTCACCTTAGTCGACCGGTGGGGGCATTCACCCCTCCACTTT. It yields the protein CSALTLVDRWGHSPLHF.

The table lists this clonotype with a few counts. The chain employs TRBV13 and TRBJ1-1; TRBD1 aligns across 8 bases. This CDR3 comprises 14 residues. Per the germline V gene, CDR1 is PRHDT and CDR2 is FYEKMQ (reference sequence). The V and J ends lost 6 bases and 7 bases, in that order; junction bases with no gene match: 10. The DNA for the CDR3 is TGTGCCAGCAGATCCGGGACAGGATTAAATGAAGCTTTCTTT. This gives the protein CASRSGTGLNEAFF.

The rearrangement links TRBV9 to TRBJ2-5; perhaps TRBD2 as D (6 bases). V lost 0 bases to trimming and J lost 1 base, with 16 bases between them. The CDR3 is 17 amino acids. Germline CDR1 is SGDLS and CDR2 is YYNGEE. CDR3 in DNA: TGTGCCAGCAGCGTAGGGCTGGACTCCGGGGGCCAAGAGACCCAGTACTTC. Residues: CASSVGLDSGGQETQYF.